This T cell receptor (beta chain) was recovered during a study of OX40 agonist ivuxolimab in advanced cancers. Study-wide findings and caveats: The study observed clonal expansion of CD4+ and CD8+ blood T cells by week 6 at 0.1 to 3.0 mg/kg.

Trimming cost V 5 bases and J 2 bases; bases outside gene matches: 5. Germline V CDR1 and CDR2: SGHTA, FQGNSA. This CDR3 comprises 15 residues. Excluded were patients having autoimmune disease history or systemic immunosuppression. Sequencing was performed with immunoSEQ multiplex PCR; in TCRdb, only in-frame clones are kept and a portion is missing. The data show around 75,000 clones, roughly 86% seen once. As to this clone: As yet, its antigen is unknown.

This sequence joins TRBV7-2 and TRBJ2-1; 8 bases are a match to TRBD2. The specimen comprised CD4+ or CD8+ T cells sorted from blood, sampled in a trial of the OX40 agonist ivuxolimab. The clonotype originates from an adult with an advanced solid tumor such as melanoma, head and neck, liver or kidney cancer. CDR3 DNA: TGTGCCAGCAGCCGGGGGGGCGAGACCTACAATGAGCAGTTCTTC. This codes for CASSRGGETYNEQFF.